This TCR beta chain came from a study of blood T cell repertoires in COVID-19 (dated by TCRdb to 2018 to 2021). Notes on the research overall: The collaborator samples originated in the United States, Italy and Spain and spanned the acute and convalescent phases of COVID-19. The repertoires were released in a freely available public database intended as a resource for research on the immune response to SARS-CoV-2. Samples were obtained from the ongoing ImmuneRACE study (first 160 participants) and from 1,254 subjects provided by 6 global collaborators. The material from the prospective study consisted of cDNA or gDNA derived from T cells, B-cell-depleted T cells, or PBMCs. The dataset comprised deeply sampled blood TCRbeta repertoires from subjects exposed to, actively infected with, or recovered from COVID-19. Sample metadata almost always included a de-identified subject ID, COVID-19 status, age in years and sex. Where HLA class I and class II types were available, the types were taken from metadata supplied by the sample provider, not from assay-based typing.

The investigation overall reported the following: The quantity of clinical and demographic metadata differed by source and by participant and was supplied without curation.

Points on this clone: The clone's antigen remains unknown. No base quality information exists; no much larger clone differs at one position.

TCRbeta CDR3 regions were amplified from genomic DNA using the immunoSEQ Assay, a bias-controlled multiplex PCR. The authors' analysis ran thus. The number of nucleated cells in each sample was estimated by amplification of reference gene primers within the assay. To quantify the absolute abundance of each unique TCRbeta CDR3 rearrangement, sequence reads were collapsed and filtered. For each sample, productive Simpson clonality was calculated as the square root of Simpson's diversity index over productive rearrangements. Imported from immuneACCESS, the table was reduced by TCRdb to in-frame sequences with V and J called. These copies leave out some clones; in studies compared against another copy, an unresolved V gene accounts for under half, and the cause of the remainder is not known. For V, J and clone size, that table is used; D and trimming come from the DNA. The sample table contains some 400,000 clones; only one count was recorded for about 80% of them. Around 1% of the sample is held by the ten biggest clonotypes.

From the germline V gene (reference sequence), CDR1 is GTSNPN and CDR2 is SVGIG. V lost 1 base and J lost 2 bases; the stretch between them is 8 bases long. Taken from cysteine to phenylalanine, the CDR3 has 13 residues. Of all the DNA, just the CDR3 is kept, 39 bases in frame from base 1. Each collaborating institution followed its own protocols to collect whole blood in K2EDTA tubes. Collaborator samples were shipped for TCRbeta analysis as frozen whole blood, isolated PBMCs, or DNA extracted from either sample type. The specimen sequenced was peripheral blood. The receptor comes from a human donor with acute or convalescent COVID-19. The donor label of this sample is uncertain. This receptor chain uses TRBV30 and TRBJ1-1; TRBD1 might be the D gene, on 6 matching bases. The CDR3 region has the sequence CAWSETGNTEAFF. The sequenced DNA: TGTGCCTGGAGTGAGACAGGAAACACTGAAGCTTTCTTT.